Given below is one TCR beta chain in context. Its antigen is not known. Clones were sequenced by immunoSEQ multiplex PCR, and TCRdb holds only the in-frame ones, with some missing. The sample shows some 140,000 clones, approximately 80% of them seen only once. These data belong to a study of cytotoxic CD8 clonotypes in ibrutinib-treated CLL. About the study: The taking of response samples occurred after a median roughly 12 months of treatment, with a range of 6 to 36.

Trimming took 4 bases from V and 5 from J; bases not matched to a gene: 10. The germline gives CDR1 LGHNA, CDR2 YSLEER. The CDR3 is made up of 18 amino acids. Study-level points and caveats: Clonality correlated strongly with circulating CD8+ T cells and exceeded age-matched healthy donors at baseline.

The sequenced sample was PBMCs, obtained after 12 months of ibrutinib treatment. This sequence joins TRBV4-3 and TRBJ2-5; TRBD2 aligns across 16 bases. The TCR sequence derives from a human donor with chronic lymphocytic leukemia. CDR3 loop: CASSPGGLAGGPGETQYF. The DNA of the CDR3 is TGCGCCAGCAGCCCTGGGGGACTAGCGGGAGGGCCGGGGGAGACCCAGTACTTC.